The clone carrying this TCR beta chain was counted ten times or more. Its cognate antigen is unknown. One end of the junction fails to match germline, which may point to a read error. These data are taken from a study of post-analysis software for immune sequencing data. There are 12 residues in the CDR3. Each TCR beta cDNA library carried unique molecular identifiers. TCRdb reanalysed the PCR reads using MiXCR and keeps one entry per CDR3 protein. Of roughly 670,000 distinct CDR3 sequences listed, approximately 60% are singletons. Study outcomes and limitations: Samples from one preparation batch, clustered by F measure, grouped strongly together. There were a few TRBV segments more frequent in patients than controls, and TRBV5-6, TRBV5-1 and TRBV20-1 were among them.

The chain carries TRBV12-3 or TRBV12-4 and TRBJ2-3; D unresolved. Material for sequencing was blood. The receptor was derived from a girl aged 2 to 10 with multiple sclerosis. The CDR3 DNA follows: TGTGCCAGCAGCTTAGACCCAGATACGCAGTATTTT. Protein product: CASSLDPDTQYF.